This is a list of T cell receptor beta chains from one sample in a study of blood T cell repertoires in COVID-19. Method: immunoSEQ multiplex PCR; TCRdb's copy keeps in-frame clones and lacks some. The sample carries some 100,000 clones, around nine tenths recorded once. The sample taken for sequencing was peripheral blood. The receptors were gathered from a man in his fifties or sixties with COVID-19, enrolled during active disease. Each CDR3 is given with its conserved first and last residue. The D gene is left open where the match is weak. Only some rows state a clone size, as once, few, many or a class for expanded clones.

len | abundance | d_gene | j_gene | v_gene | CDR3aa | CDR3nt
17 | NA | TRBD1 | TRBJ1-6 | TRBV20-1 | CSASDRGRKLQNSPLHF | TGCAGTGCTAGTGACAGGGGGCGGAAGCTACAGAATTCACCCCTCCACTTT
19 | NA | TRBD2 | TRBJ2-7 | TRBV30 | CAWSVPIRLAGLSSYEQYF | TGTGCCTGGAGTGTACCAATAAGACTAGCGGGGCTTAGCTCCTACGAGCAGTACTTC
14 | NA | TRBD2 | TRBJ2-1 | TRBV2 | CASRTSGGANEQFF | TGTGCCAGCAGAACTAGCGGGGGGGCCAATGAGCAGTTCTTC
13 | NA | NA | TRBJ2-5 | TRBV5-1 | CASSLDHPGTQYF | TGCGCCAGCAGCTTGGACCACCCAGGAACCCAGTACTTC
14 | NA | TRBD1 | TRBJ1-5 | TRBV2 | CASKMDRSNQPQHF | TGTGCCAGCAAGATGGACAGGAGCAATCAGCCCCAGCATTTT
15 | NA | TRBD1 | TRBJ1-2 | TRBV5-1 | CASSAGTEVNYGYTF | TGCGCCAGCAGCGCCGGGACAGAAGTTAACTATGGCTACACCTTC
15 | once | NA | TRBJ1-2 | TRBV15 | CATSRAAQGNYGYTF | TGTGCCACCAGCAGAGCTGCCCAGGGGAACTATGGCTACACCTTC
17 | NA | TRBD1 | TRBJ1-5 | TRBV19 | CASSTVPGQGSNQPQHF | TGTGCCAGTAGTACGGTGCCCGGACAGGGCTCCAATCAGCCCCAGCATTTT
14 | once | NA | TRBJ1-6 | TRBV30 | CASKDRPYNSPLHF | TGTGCCTCTAAGGACAGACCCTATAATTCACCCCTCCACTTT
12 | NA | TRBD1 | TRBJ2-3 | TRBV30 | CAWSRGRDTQYF | TGTGCCTGGAGCAGGGGGCGAGATACGCAGTATTTT
14 | NA | TRBD1 | TRBJ1-2 | TRBV7-2 | CASSLGDRAYGYTF | TGTGCCAGCAGCTTAGGAGACAGGGCCTATGGCTACACCTTC
16 | NA | NA | TRBJ2-3 | TRBV5-4 | CASSSNPVVGTDTQYF | TGTGCCAGCAGCTCAAACCCTGTCGTAGGCACAGATACGCAGTATTTT
17 | NA | TRBD1 | TRBJ1-5 | TRBV4-1 | CASSQTSTGVSNQPQHF | TGCGCCAGCAGCCAGACCTCTACAGGGGTTAGCAATCAGCCCCAGCATTTT
15 | NA | NA | TRBJ1-6 | TRBV14 | CASSRTGTNNSPLHF | TGTGCCAGCAGCAGAACCGGGACAAATAATTCACCCCTCCACTTT
12 | NA | NA | TRBJ1-2 | TRBV6-2/TRBV6-3 | CASSRRGRGYTF | TGTGCCAGCAGTCGAAGGGGAAGGGGCTACACCTTC